Listed below are T cell receptor beta chains from one sample, sequenced in a study of CD8 T cells in Susac syndrome. TCRdb recomputed calls from the immunoSEQ multiplex PCR reads with MiXCR, one row per CDR3 protein. This sample has roughly 200,000 distinct CDR3 sequences, with 94% found just once. The sample taken for sequencing was CD4+ T cells from PBMCs. Source of these receptors: a human donor with Susac syndrome. CDR3s include the opening cysteine and the closing phenylalanine or tryptophan. Each record gives: V gene, clone size, J gene, D gene, CDR3 protein, CDR3 DNA. The D gene is left open where the match is weak. For some rows the clone size is stated as once, few or many, or as a class when expanded; others skip it.

v_call: TRBV3-1
clone_size: .
j_call: TRBJ2-5
d_call: TRBD2
cdr3_aa: CASSQDLSSGGAETQYF
cdr3_nt: TGTGCCAGCAGCCAAGATTTGTCTAGCGGGGGGGCGGAGACCCAGTACTTC

v_call: TRBV6-5
clone_size: .
j_call: TRBJ2-7
d_call: .
cdr3_aa: CASSYSYRSYEQYF
cdr3_nt: TGTGCCAGCAGTTACTCGTACAGGTCCTACGAGCAGTACTTC

v_call: TRBV29-1
clone_size: .
j_call: TRBJ2-3
d_call: TRBD1
cdr3_aa: CSVPSATGTGKADTQYF
cdr3_nt: TGCAGCGTCCCAAGTGCGACCGGGACAGGGAAGGCCGATACGCAGTATTTT

v_call: TRBV12-3/TRBV12-4
clone_size: .
j_call: TRBJ1-5
d_call: .
cdr3_aa: CASTSSSGNQPQHF
cdr3_nt: TGTGCCAGCACTTCGAGTTCGGGCAATCAGCCCCAGCATTTT

v_call: TRBV3-1
clone_size: .
j_call: TRBJ2-7
d_call: .
cdr3_aa: CASSQALRDYEQYF
cdr3_nt: TGTGCCAGCAGCCAAGCACTCAGAGACTACGAGCAGTACTTC

v_call: TRBV28
clone_size: .
j_call: TRBJ1-6
d_call: TRBD1
cdr3_aa: CASSYGTGGNNSPLHF
cdr3_nt: TGTGCCAGCAGTTACGGGACAGGGGGCAATAATTCACCCCTCCACTTT

v_call: TRBV7-9
clone_size: .
j_call: TRBJ2-5
d_call: .
cdr3_aa: CASRIQETQYF
cdr3_nt: TGTGCCAGCAGAATTCAAGAGACCCAGTACTTC

v_call: TRBV20-1
clone_size: .
j_call: TRBJ1-4
d_call: .
cdr3_aa: CSARGSGYDGKLFF
cdr3_nt: TGCAGTGCTAGGGGTTCAGGGTACGATGGAAAACTGTTTTTT

v_call: TRBV5-6
clone_size: .
j_call: TRBJ1-1
d_call: .
cdr3_aa: CASSLALAGGAEAFF
cdr3_nt: TGTGCCAGCAGCTTGGCGTTGGCCGGGGGGGCTGAAGCTTTCTTT

v_call: TRBV20-1
clone_size: .
j_call: TRBJ1-1
d_call: .
cdr3_aa: CSARDPGGWGTEAFF
cdr3_nt: TGCAGTGCTAGAGATCCGGGCGGGTGGGGCACTGAAGCTTTCTTT

v_call: TRBV11-2
clone_size: .
j_call: TRBJ2-2
d_call: TRBD2
cdr3_aa: CASTSGGFTGELFF
cdr3_nt: TGTGCCAGCACCTCCGGGGGGTTCACCGGGGAGCTGTTTTTT

v_call: TRBV7-9
clone_size: .
j_call: TRBJ2-6
d_call: TRBD1
cdr3_aa: CASSHRGKGEANVLTF
cdr3_nt: TGTGCCAGCAGCCACAGGGGAAAGGGCGAGGCCAACGTCCTGACTTTC

v_call: TRBV30
clone_size: .
j_call: TRBJ2-1
d_call: TRBD2
cdr3_aa: CASEGLAGWQFF
cdr3_nt: TGTGCCTCTGAAGGACTAGCGGGGTGGCAGTTCTTC

v_call: TRBV29-1
clone_size: once
j_call: TRBJ2-3
d_call: .
cdr3_aa: CSVDTRGTDTQYF
cdr3_nt: TGCAGCGTTGATACCCGGGGCACAGATACGCAGTATTTT

v_call: TRBV29-1
clone_size: .
j_call: TRBJ2-5
d_call: TRBD1
cdr3_aa: CSVGTGSGQETQYF
cdr3_nt: TGCAGCGTTGGGACAGGGTCGGGGCAAGAGACCCAGTACTTC

v_call: TRBV9
clone_size: .
j_call: TRBJ2-7
d_call: TRBD2
cdr3_aa: CASSDTGTSGAYEQYF
cdr3_nt: TGTGCCAGCAGCGACACAGGGACTAGCGGGGCCTACGAGCAGTACTTC

v_call: TRBV3-1
clone_size: .
j_call: TRBJ1-1
d_call: TRBD1
cdr3_aa: CASSQRGGSGTEAFF
cdr3_nt: TGTGCCAGCAGCCAACGAGGGGGCAGTGGCACTGAAGCTTTCTTT

v_call: TRBV24-1
clone_size: .
j_call: TRBJ2-1
d_call: .
cdr3_aa: CATSAGGEQFF
cdr3_nt: TGTGCCACCAGTGCCGGCGGTGAGCAGTTCTTC

v_call: TRBV6-6
clone_size: .
j_call: TRBJ2-7
d_call: .
cdr3_aa: CATSRGATEQYF
cdr3_nt: TGTGCCACCTCCCGGGGGGCAACCGAGCAGTACTTC

v_call: TRBV30
clone_size: once
j_call: TRBJ1-1
d_call: TRBD1
cdr3_aa: CAYDRGGTEAFF
cdr3_nt: TGTGCCTACGACAGGGGGGGAACTGAAGCTTTCTTT

v_call: TRBV12-5
clone_size: .
j_call: TRBJ2-1
d_call: TRBD1
cdr3_aa: CASDPGTGSYNEQFF
cdr3_nt: TGTGCTAGTGACCCGGGGACAGGGTCCTACAATGAGCAGTTCTTC

v_call: TRBV6-5
clone_size: .
j_call: TRBJ2-3
d_call: TRBD1
cdr3_aa: CASRPGTGADTQYF
cdr3_nt: TGTGCCAGCAGACCCGGGACAGGGGCAGATACGCAGTATTTT

v_call: TRBV9
clone_size: .
j_call: TRBJ1-4
d_call: .
cdr3_aa: CASSVYGRGGNEKLFF
cdr3_nt: TGTGCCAGCAGCGTTTACGGGCGAGGGGGTAATGAAAAACTGTTTTTT

v_call: TRBV6-6
clone_size: .
j_call: TRBJ2-7
d_call: .
cdr3_aa: CASSYSTGGRDEQYF
cdr3_nt: TGTGCCAGCAGTTACTCGACTGGGGGCAGGGACGAGCAGTACTTC

v_call: TRBV7-2
clone_size: .
j_call: TRBJ2-3
d_call: .
cdr3_aa: CASSGRVRDTDTQYF
cdr3_nt: TGTGCCAGCAGCGGCCGGGTCAGGGACACAGATACGCAGTATTTT

v_call: TRBV14
clone_size: .
j_call: TRBJ2-7
d_call: .
cdr3_aa: CASSPHNRVREQYF
cdr3_nt: TGTGCCAGCAGCCCCCACAACAGGGTTCGCGAGCAGTACTTC

v_call: TRBV2
clone_size: .
j_call: TRBJ2-1
d_call: .
cdr3_aa: CASSGRVFSSYNEQFF
cdr3_nt: TGTGCCAGCAGTGGGAGGGTGTTTAGCTCCTACAATGAGCAGTTCTTC

v_call: TRBV29-1
clone_size: .
j_call: TRBJ1-1
d_call: .
cdr3_aa: CSPREGPNTEAFF
cdr3_nt: TGCAGCCCACGGGAGGGGCCTAACACTGAAGCTTTCTTT

v_call: TRBV20-1
clone_size: .
j_call: TRBJ2-4
d_call: .
cdr3_aa: CSARSENIQYF
cdr3_nt: TGCAGTGCTAGATCTGAAAACATTCAGTACTTC

v_call: TRBV15
clone_size: .
j_call: TRBJ2-1
d_call: TRBD2
cdr3_aa: CATSRSGTSGEQFF
cdr3_nt: TGTGCCACCAGCAGGAGTGGGACTAGCGGTGAGCAGTTCTTC

v_call: TRBV14
clone_size: once
j_call: TRBJ2-5
d_call: .
cdr3_aa: CASSHNLETQYF
cdr3_nt: TGTGCCAGCAGCCATAACCTTGAGACCCAGTACTTC

v_call: TRBV15
clone_size: .
j_call: TRBJ2-5
d_call: TRBD2
cdr3_aa: CATSRKRASGDQEQETQYF
cdr3_nt: TGTGCCACCAGCAGAAAGAGAGCTAGCGGGGATCAGGAACAAGAGACCCAGTACTTC

v_call: TRBV18
clone_size: once
j_call: TRBJ2-6
d_call: .
cdr3_aa: CASSPLSVRDSGANVLTF
cdr3_nt: TGTGCCAGCTCACCCCTAAGCGTCAGGGACTCTGGGGCCAACGTCCTGACTTTC

v_call: TRBV7-6
clone_size: .
j_call: TRBJ2-6
d_call: .
cdr3_aa: CASSLQGFSGANVLTF
cdr3_nt: TGTGCCAGCAGCTTACAGGGGTTCTCTGGGGCCAACGTCCTGACTTTC

v_call: TRBV27
clone_size: .
j_call: TRBJ1-5
d_call: .
cdr3_aa: CASSFRVGQPQHF
cdr3_nt: TGTGCCAGCAGTTTCAGGGTAGGTCAGCCCCAGCATTTT

v_call: TRBV30
clone_size: .
j_call: TRBJ1-4
d_call: TRBD1
cdr3_aa: CAWSVTGTGVEKLFF
cdr3_nt: TGTGCCTGGAGTGTAACCGGGACAGGGGTTGAGAAACTGTTTTTT

v_call: TRBV18
clone_size: .
j_call: TRBJ2-1
d_call: TRBD1
cdr3_aa: CASSPLGTGDPYNEQFF
cdr3_nt: TGTGCCAGCTCACCACTTGGGACAGGGGATCCCTACAATGAGCAGTTCTTC

v_call: TRBV7-8
clone_size: .
j_call: TRBJ1-3
d_call: .
cdr3_aa: CASSSAIRSSGNTIYF
cdr3_nt: TGTGCCAGCAGCTCAGCTATACGGAGCTCTGGAAACACCATATATTTT

v_call: TRBV29-1
clone_size: .
j_call: TRBJ2-1
d_call: .
cdr3_aa: CSSRESSYNEQFF
cdr3_nt: TGCAGCTCCCGGGAGAGCTCCTACAATGAGCAGTTCTTC

v_call: TRBV5-4
clone_size: .
j_call: TRBJ2-3
d_call: .
cdr3_aa: CASSLVAGSSTDTQYF
cdr3_nt: TGTGCCAGCAGCTTGGTCGCAGGGTCTAGCACAGATACGCAGTATTTT

v_call: TRBV7-9
clone_size: .
j_call: TRBJ2-7
d_call: TRBD1
cdr3_aa: CASRTSRTGGAEQYF
cdr3_nt: TGTGCCAGCAGAACATCCCGGACAGGGGGGGCCGAGCAGTACTTC